This section outlines one T cell receptor beta chain sequence together with its context. These data belong to a study of T cell changes during pregnancy in multiple sclerosis. V lost 4 bases to trimming and J lost 0 bases, with 26 bases between them. In germline, CDR1 is SGHRS, CDR2 YFSETQ. The CDR3 runs 21 residues. Using immunoSEQ multiplex PCR, the repertoire was profiled, and TCRdb retains in-frame clones only, with some absent. The table records tens of thousands of clones, 91% of them present only once. The clonotype was recovered from a female donor in good health, enrolled as a control in a pregnancy study. The chain combines TRBV5-1 with TRBJ2-6; maybe TRBD1 (5 bases). The specimen comprised peripheral blood, sampled in the third trimester of pregnancy. DNA of the CDR3: TGCGCCAGCAGCCCCGCCAGGACAAGAAGAGTTTTCCGCTCTGGGGCCAACGTCCTGACTTTC. It translates to CASSPARTRRVFRSGANVLTF.